This TCR beta chain was found in a study of Tregs in tolerant kidney transplant recipients. Thawed PBMCs were FACS-sorted into unstimulated CD4+CD25+CD127- regulatory T cells, CD4+CD25- non-regulatory cells, CD4 and CD8 cells. Libraries were prepared by immunoSEQ multiplex PCR; TCRdb keeps only in-frame clonotypes and omits some of them. The sample has 90,000 to 150,000 clones; around 91% are singletons. A word on this clone: Its specificity is unknown.

The CDR3 is 12 amino acids. Deletions cut 10 bases from V and 0 bases from J, with 9 bases between. Germline CDR1 and CDR2: SNHLY and FYNNEI. General study results and limits: Validation in larger populations is needed because few patients were studied. Expanding Tregs on activated donor B cells appeared to best identify donor-specific TCRbeta clones.

The source is a human donor in good health. Sequencing used CD4+ T cells from blood. The J gene is TRBJ2-5, the V gene TRBV2; maybe TRBD1 (6 bases). In nucleotides, the CDR3 is TGTGCCACCCACAGGGACCAAGAGACCCAGTACTTC. Its translation: CATHRDQETQYF.